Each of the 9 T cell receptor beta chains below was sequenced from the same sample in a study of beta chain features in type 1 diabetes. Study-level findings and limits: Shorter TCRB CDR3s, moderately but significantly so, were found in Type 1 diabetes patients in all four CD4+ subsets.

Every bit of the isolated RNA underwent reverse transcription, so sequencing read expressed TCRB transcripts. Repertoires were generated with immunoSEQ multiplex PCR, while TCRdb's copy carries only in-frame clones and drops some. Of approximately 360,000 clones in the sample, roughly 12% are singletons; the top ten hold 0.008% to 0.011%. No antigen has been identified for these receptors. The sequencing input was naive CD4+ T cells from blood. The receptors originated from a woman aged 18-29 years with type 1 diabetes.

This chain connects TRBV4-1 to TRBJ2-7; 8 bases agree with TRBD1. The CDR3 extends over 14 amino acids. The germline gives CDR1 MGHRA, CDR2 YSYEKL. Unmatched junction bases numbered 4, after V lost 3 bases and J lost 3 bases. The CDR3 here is CASSQLQGVYEQYF. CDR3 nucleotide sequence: TGCGCCAGCAGCCAGCTACAGGGGGTCTACGAGCAGTACTTC.

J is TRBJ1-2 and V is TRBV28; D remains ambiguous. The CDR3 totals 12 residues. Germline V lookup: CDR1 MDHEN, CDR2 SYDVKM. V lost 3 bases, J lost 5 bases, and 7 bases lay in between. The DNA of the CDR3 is TGTGCCAGCAGTTTTATGCGGTATGGCTACACCTTC. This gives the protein CASSFMRYGYTF.

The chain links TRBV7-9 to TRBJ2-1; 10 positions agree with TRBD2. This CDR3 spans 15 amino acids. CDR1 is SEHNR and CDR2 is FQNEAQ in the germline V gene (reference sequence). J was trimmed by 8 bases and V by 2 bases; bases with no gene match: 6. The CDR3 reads CASSLTASGSDEQFF. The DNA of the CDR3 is TGTGCCAGCAGCTTAACGGCTAGCGGGAGTGATGAGCAGTTCTTC.

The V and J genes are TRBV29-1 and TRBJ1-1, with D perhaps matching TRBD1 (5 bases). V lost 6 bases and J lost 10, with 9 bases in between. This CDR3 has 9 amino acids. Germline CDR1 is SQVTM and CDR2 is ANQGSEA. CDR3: CSVPGLAFF. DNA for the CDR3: TGCAGCGTCCCAGGGTTAGCTTTCTTT.

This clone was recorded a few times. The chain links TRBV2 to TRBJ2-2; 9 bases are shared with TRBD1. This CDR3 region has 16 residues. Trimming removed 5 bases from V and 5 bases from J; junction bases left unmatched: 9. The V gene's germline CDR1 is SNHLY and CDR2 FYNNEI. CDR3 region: CASSLYRGPVTGELFF. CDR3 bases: TGTGCCAGCAGTCTATACAGGGGGCCGGTTACCGGGGAGCTGTTTTTT.

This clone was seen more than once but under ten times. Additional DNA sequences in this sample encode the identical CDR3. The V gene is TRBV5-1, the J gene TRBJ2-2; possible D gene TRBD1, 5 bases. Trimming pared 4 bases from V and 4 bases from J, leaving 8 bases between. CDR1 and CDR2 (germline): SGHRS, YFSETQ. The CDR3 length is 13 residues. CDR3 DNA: TGCGCCAGCAGCCTAGGGGTCACCGGGGAGCTGTTTTTT. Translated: CASSLGVTGELFF. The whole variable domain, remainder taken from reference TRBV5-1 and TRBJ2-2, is KAGVTQTPRYLIKTRGQQVTLSCSPISGHRSVSWYQQTPGQGLQFLFEYFSETQRNKGNFPGRFSGRQFSNSRSEMNVSTLELGDSALYLCASSLGVTGELFFGEGSRLTVL.

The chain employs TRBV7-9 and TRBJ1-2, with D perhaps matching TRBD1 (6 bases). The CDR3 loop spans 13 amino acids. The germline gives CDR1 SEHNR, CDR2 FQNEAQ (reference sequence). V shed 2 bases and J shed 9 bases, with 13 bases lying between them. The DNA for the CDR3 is TGTGCCAGCAGCTTACAGGGGCTTGAGCGCTACACCTTC. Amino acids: CASSLQGLERYTF.

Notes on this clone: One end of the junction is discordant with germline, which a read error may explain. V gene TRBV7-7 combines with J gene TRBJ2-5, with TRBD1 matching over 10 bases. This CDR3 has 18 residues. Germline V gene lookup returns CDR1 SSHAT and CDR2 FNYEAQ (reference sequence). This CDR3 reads CASSDPPLGQGGGETQYF. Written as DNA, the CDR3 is TGTGCTAGCAGCGACCCCCCCTTAGGACAGGGGGGCGGAGAGACCCAGTACTTC.

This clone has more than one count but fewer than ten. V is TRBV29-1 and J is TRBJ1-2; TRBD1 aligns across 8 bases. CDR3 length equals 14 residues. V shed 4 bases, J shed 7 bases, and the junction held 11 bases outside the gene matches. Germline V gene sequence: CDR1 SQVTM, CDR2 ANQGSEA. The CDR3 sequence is CSVGGRTGQGGYTF. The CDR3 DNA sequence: TGCAGCGTTGGAGGTCGGACAGGGCAGGGTGGCTACACCTTC.